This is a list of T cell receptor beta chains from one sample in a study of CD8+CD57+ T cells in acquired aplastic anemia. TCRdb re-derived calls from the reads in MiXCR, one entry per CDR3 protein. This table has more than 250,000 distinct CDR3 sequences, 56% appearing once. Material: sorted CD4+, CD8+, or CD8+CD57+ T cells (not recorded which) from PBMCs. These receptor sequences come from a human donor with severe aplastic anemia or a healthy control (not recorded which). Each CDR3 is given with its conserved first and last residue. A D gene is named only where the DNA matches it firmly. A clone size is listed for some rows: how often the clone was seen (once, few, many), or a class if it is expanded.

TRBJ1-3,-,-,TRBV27,CASMSGYNTIYF,TGTGCCAGCATGTCCGGGTACAACACCATATATTTT
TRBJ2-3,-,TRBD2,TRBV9,CASSVSAGGYNEQYF,TGTGCCAGCAGCGTATCAGCGGGGGGGTACAATGAGCAGTATTTT
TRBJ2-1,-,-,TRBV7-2,CASSLVFGDNEQFF,TGTGCCAGCAGCTTAGTTTTCGGGGACAATGAGCAGTTCTTC
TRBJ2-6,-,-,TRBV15,CATSRDAPGASVLTF,TGTGCCACCAGCAGAGATGCCCCTGGGGCCAGCGTCCTGACTTTC
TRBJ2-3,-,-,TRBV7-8,CASSTEGGHRLATDTQYF,TGTGCCAGCAGCACCGAGGGGGGACATCGGTTGGCCACAGATACGCAGTATTTT
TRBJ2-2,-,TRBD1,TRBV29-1,CSVEGTGSTGELFF,TGCAGCGTTGAGGGGACAGGATCGACCGGGGAGCTGTTTTTT
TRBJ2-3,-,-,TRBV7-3,CASSQDRAGLDTQYF,TGCGCCAGCAGCCAAGATCGGGCGGGGTTAGATACGCAGTATTTT
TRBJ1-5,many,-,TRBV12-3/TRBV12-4,CASSFTAGSGNQPQHF,TGTGCCAGCAGTTTTACAGCGGGGTCTGGCAATCAGCCCCAGCATTTT
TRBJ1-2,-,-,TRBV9,CASSEDLGYNYGYTF,TGTGCCAGCAGCGAAGACCTGGGATATAACTATGGCTACACCTTC
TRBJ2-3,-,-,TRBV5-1,CASSLGMGRSTDTQYF,TGCGCCAGCAGCTTGGGGATGGGGCGAAGCACAGATACGCAGTATTTT
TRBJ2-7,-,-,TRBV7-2,CASSRLSRGAGEQYF,TGTGCCAGCAGCCGCCTCTCCCGGGGGGCGGGGGAGCAGTACTTC
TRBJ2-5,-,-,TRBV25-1,CASSELRSQETQYF,TGTGCCAGCAGTGAGCTGCGGTCACAAGAGACCCAGTACTTC
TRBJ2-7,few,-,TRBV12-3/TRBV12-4,CASSFRGTSAEQYF,TGTGCCAGCAGTTTTCGTGGGACGAGCGCCGAGCAGTACTTC
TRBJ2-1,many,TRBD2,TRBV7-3,CASSSPGLAGGSYNEQFF,TGTGCCAGCAGCTCGCCGGGACTAGCGGGGGGTTCCTACAATGAGCAGTTCTTC
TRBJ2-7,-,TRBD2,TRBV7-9,CASSLALAGVEEQYF,TGTGCCAGCAGCTTAGCGCTAGCGGGAGTTGAAGAGCAGTACTTC
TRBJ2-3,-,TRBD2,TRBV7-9,CASSGRGSGGAGGTQYF,TGTGCCAGCAGCGGTCGGGGCAGCGGGGGGGCAGGGGGTACGCAGTATTTT
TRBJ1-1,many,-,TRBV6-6,CASRLGGMNTEAFF,TGTGCCAGCCGCCTGGGGGGAATGAACACTGAAGCTTTCTTT
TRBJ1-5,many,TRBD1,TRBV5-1,CASSIRQGRVSNQPQHF,TGCGCCAGCAGCATAAGACAGGGTAGGGTTAGCAATCAGCCCCAGCATTTT
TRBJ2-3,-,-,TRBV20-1,CSAAGRLIASTDTQYF,TGCAGTGCCGCGGGCCGCCTAATCGCTAGCACAGATACGCAGTATTTT
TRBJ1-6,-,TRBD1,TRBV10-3,CATNRGASYNSPLHF,TGTGCCACCAACAGGGGGGCATCCTATAATTCACCCCTCCACTTT
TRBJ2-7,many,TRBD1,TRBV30,CAWSVRGQGSLLRGEQYF,TGTGCCTGGAGTGTAAGGGGACAGGGATCATTGCTACGGGGCGAGCAGTACTTC
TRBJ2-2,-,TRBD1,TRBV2,CASSADRANGELFF,TGTGCCAGCAGTGCGGACAGGGCCAACGGGGAGCTGTTTTTT
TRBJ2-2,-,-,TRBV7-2,CASSAPLGGTGELFF,TGTGCCAGCAGCGCTCCCCTTGGGGGTACCGGGGAGCTGTTTTTT
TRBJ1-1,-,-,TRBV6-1,CASSSPTGTEAFF,TGTGCCAGCAGTTCGCCAACTGGCACTGAAGCTTTCTTT
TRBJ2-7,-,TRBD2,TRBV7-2,CASSLGRRLAGQTHEQYF,TGTGCCAGCAGCTTAGGTCGTCGACTAGCGGGACAAACCCACGAGCAGTACTTC
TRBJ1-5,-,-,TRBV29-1,CSVGDGAFQPQHF,TGCAGCGTGGGAGACGGAGCATTTCAGCCCCAGCATTTT
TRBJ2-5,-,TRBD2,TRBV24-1,CATSETGLAGRETQYF,TGTGCCACCAGTGAGACGGGACTAGCGGGCCGAGAGACCCAGTACTTC
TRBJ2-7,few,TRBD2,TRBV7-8,CASSLVPTRLADEQYF,TGTGCCAGCAGCTTAGTCCCGACCCGACTAGCCGACGAGCAGTACTTC
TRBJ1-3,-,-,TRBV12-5,CASGRGNTIYF,TGTGCTAGTGGGAGGGGAAACACCATATATTTT